The TCR beta chain described here comes from a study of cytomegalovirus exposure and HLA in healthy donors. There are 14 residues in the CDR3. Trimming left V 0 bases short and J 3 bases short, with 9 bases between. Germline V gene sequence: CDR1 SGDLS, CDR2 YYNGEE. The PCR employed 60 Vbeta primers together with 13 Jbeta primers. The repertoire was sequenced with immunoSEQ multiplex PCR; TCRdb's copy has only in-frame clones and lacks some. This table has 100,000 to 150,000 clones, roughly 72% appearing once. Sample: PBMCs. The chain uses TRBV9 and TRBJ1-1, with D unresolved. The sequence was collected from a male donor in good health and CMV-seronegative. The CDR3 protein is CASSVDAGHTEAFF. Written as DNA, the CDR3 is TGTGCCAGCAGCGTAGATGCTGGGCACACTGAAGCTTTCTTT.